The clone carrying this T cell receptor (beta chain) was picked up a small number of times. RNA transcripts yielded amplified TCR beta CDR3 regions. The primer set for the first-round RT-PCR of the TCR CDR3 was HTBI. TCRdb analysed the multiplex PCR reads with MiXCR anew, one entry per CDR3 protein. The data show 490,000 or so distinct CDR3 sequences, around 20% seen once. Germline CDR1 reads LGHDT; CDR2 reads YNNKEL (reference sequence). V was cut by 4 bases and J by 8 bases, with 17 bases left in between. The CDR3 covers 14 residues. The data were taken from a study of T cells in Graves' hyperthyroidism and ophthalmopathy.

This chain links TRBV3-1 with TRBJ1-1; no definite D call. The clonotype was recovered from a man between 35 and 55 years old with Graves' ophthalmopathy. Sequenced: blood. CDR3 DNA: TGTGCCAGCAGCCCTTCGTGGGTGCGCCCCGAAGCTTTCTTT. It specifies CASSPSWVRPEAFF.